The 14 T cell receptor beta chains below were found in one sample sequenced in a study of cytomegalovirus exposure and HLA in healthy donors. The primer mix had 60 Vbeta and 13 Jbeta primers. TCRdb keeps only in-frame clones here, not all; method: immunoSEQ multiplex PCR. There are roughly 140,000 clones in the sample; around 80% occur only once, and 6.8% lies in the top ten. The specimen was PBMCs. The origin of the receptors is a man aged 40-49 years in good health and CMV-seropositive.

On this clone: Other DNA sequences from this sample encode an identical CDR3 as well. The J gene is TRBJ2-1, the V gene TRBV5-1; 9 bases are shared with TRBD2. The V segment lost 0 bases and the J segment 4 bases; nucleotides outside the gene matches: 5. Germline-derived CDR1 and CDR2 are SGHRS and YFSETQ. The CDR3 is 16 residues long. For the CDR3, the DNA is TGCGCCAGCAGCTTGGTTGGCGGGAGGGCGTACAATGAGCAGTTCTTC. Residues: CASSLVGGRAYNEQFF.

The chain recombines TRBV5-1 with TRBJ2-7; 9 nucleotides agree with TRBD1. The V segment lost 4 bases and the J segment 2 bases; nucleotides outside the gene matches: 4. Germline CDR1 reads SGHRS; CDR2 reads YFSETQ. The length of the CDR3 is 14 residues. This CDR3 reads CASSPRDRAYEQYF. The CDR3 DNA reads TGCGCCAGCAGCCCGAGGGACAGGGCCTACGAGCAGTACTTC.

CDR3 DNA sequence: TGTGCCAGCAGTTCGGGACAGGGGGTAGGCAATCAGCCCCAGCATTTT. This sequence encodes CASSSGQGVGNQPQHF. V usage is TRBV6-5 and J usage is TRBJ1-5, with TRBD1 matching over 11 bases. CDR1 MNHEY and CDR2 SVGAGI come from the germline V gene. The CDR3 is 16 residues long. J was trimmed by 2 bases and V by 4 bases; bases with no gene match: 4.

In this sample, this clone turned up once. This chain links TRBV28 with TRBJ2-7; TRBD2 matches at 10 bases. V was clipped by 2 bases and J by 2 bases; unmatched bases: 9. The germline V gene has CDR1 MDHEN and CDR2 SYDVKM. The CDR3 contains 17 residues. CDR3 in DNA: TGTGCCAGCAGTTTACTTATAGCGGGGGGTCAGGCCTACGAGCAGTACTTC. As protein: CASSLLIAGGQAYEQYF.

This clone has only a few counts. The genes are TRBV5-6 and TRBJ2-3, with 7 bases fitting TRBD2. Germline CDR1 reads SGHDT; CDR2 reads YYEEEE. The CDR3 has 15 residues. The V and J ends lost 4 bases and 4 bases, in that order; junction bases with no gene match: 9. The CDR3 DNA sequence: TGTGCCAGCAGCCGAAGCGGGACCTTGGCAGATACGCAGTATTTT. It is translated as CASSRSGTLADTQYF.

This chain uses TRBV9 with TRBJ2-1; the match to TRBD1 covers 8 bases. This CDR3 spans 15 amino acids. J lost 6 bases, V lost 0 bases, and 5 bases had no gene match. Looked up from germline, CDR1 is SGDLS and CDR2 is YYNGEE. The CDR3 DNA reads as TGTGCCAGCAGCGTAGCTGGTACAGGGGGCAATGAGCAGTTCTTC. Its translation: CASSVAGTGGNEQFF.

The chain employs TRBV7-2 and TRBJ2-3, with TRBD2 as a possible D gene (5 bases). From germline, CDR1 is SGHTA and CDR2 FQGNSA. This CDR3 is 15 amino acids long. Trimming pared 4 bases from V and 2 bases from J, leaving 13 bases between. CDR3 in amino acids: CASSSVAGNTDTQYF. CDR3 DNA: TGTGCCAGCAGCTCAGTGGCGGGCAACACAGATACGCAGTATTTT.

This clone was observed a handful of times. The chain carries TRBV2 and TRBJ2-7; 8 bases are shared with TRBD1. This CDR3 is built from 15 residues. Trimming cost V 2 bases and J 3 bases; bases outside gene matches: 6. Germline CDR1 is SNHLY and CDR2 is FYNNEI. The DNA of the CDR3 is TGTGCCAGCAGTGAATGGGCAGGGGGCGACTACGAGCAGTACTTC. Residues: CASSEWAGGDYEQYF. Complete variable domain (other parts from reference TRBV2 and TRBJ2-7): EPEVTQTPSHQVTQMGQEVILRCVPISNHLYFYWYRQILGQKVEFLVSFYNNEISEKSEIFDDQFSVERPDGSNFTLKIRSTKLEDSAMYFCASSEWAGGDYEQYFGPGTRLTVT.

J is TRBJ2-3 and V is TRBV5-1; 7 bases are shared with TRBD1. Germline CDR1 reads SGHRS; CDR2 reads YFSETQ. The V and J ends lost 2 bases and 0 bases, in that order; junction bases with no gene match: 12. The CDR3 covers 18 residues. CDR3 DNA: TGCGCCAGCAGCTTCAGGACAGGATTACGAGGTAGCACAGATACGCAGTATTTT. Translation: CASSFRTGLRGSTDTQYF.

The chain combines TRBV5-4 with TRBJ1-3; no reliable D call. The CDR3 extends over 17 amino acids. V was shortened by 4 bases and J by 0 bases, with 17 bases between the two germline ends. Germline V CDR1 and CDR2: SGHNT, YYREEE (reference sequence). The CDR3 nucleotides are TGTGCCAGCAGCCCTTCCGCCCCGGGGTACTCTGGAAACACCATATATTTT. Encoded protein: CASSPSAPGYSGNTIYF. Combining the CDR3 with reference TRBV5-4 and TRBJ1-3 gives the whole variable domain ETGVTQSPTHLIKTRGQQVTLRCSSQSGHNTVSWYQQALGQGPQFIFQYYREEENGRGNFPPRFSGLQFPNYSSELNVNALELDDSALYLCASSPSAPGYSGNTIYFGEGSWLTVV.

This sequence joins TRBV29-1 and TRBJ1-2; D perhaps matches TRBD1 (6 bases). Germline assignment: CDR1 SQVTM and CDR2 ANQGSEA. The CDR3 runs 14 residues. V was cut by 3 bases and J by 4 bases, with 15 bases left in between. In DNA form, the CDR3 reads TGCAGCGTTGACGGCAGGGGCTTGGGCTATGGCTACACCTTC. It encodes CSVDGRGLGYGYTF.

This clone has just one count. The chain joins TRBV5-1 to TRBJ2-7, with a tentative D call TRBD2 (5 bases). Germline V gives CDR1 SGHRS, CDR2 YFSETQ. There are 14 residues in the CDR3. The V gene lost 3 bases and the J gene lost 1 base, with 11 bases spanning the gap. The CDR3 sequence is CASSSHGVSYEQYF. CDR3 nucleotides: TGCGCCAGCAGCTCCCACGGGGTTTCCTACGAGCAGTACTTC.

The chain carries TRBV4-1 and TRBJ1-2, with TRBD1 identical over 12 bases. Per the germline V gene, CDR1 is MGHRA and CDR2 is YSYEKL. The junction had 9 bases not matched to a gene; V was cut back by 0 bases and J by 7 bases. The CDR3 runs to 17 residues. The CDR3 DNA reads as TGCGCCAGCAGCCAAGATGGGACAGGGGGCCTCCTAGGTGGCTACACCTTC. Protein sequence: CASSQDGTGGLLGGYTF.

The CDR3 DNA reads as TGTGCCTGGAGTGGAGGTCGTGGCACAGATACGCAGTATTTT. Translation gives CAWSGGRGTDTQYF. The chain carries TRBV30 and TRBJ2-3; D is undetermined. This CDR3 has 14 residues. Germline V lookup: CDR1 GTSNPN, CDR2 SVGIG (reference sequence). V lost 1 base, J lost 1 base, and 9 bases lay in between.